The 25 T cell receptor beta chains in this list originate from one sample, sequenced in a study of blood T cell repertoires in COVID-19. Data came from immunoSEQ multiplex PCR; TCRdb stores just in-frame clones and leaves some out. The profile shows around 95,000 clones, roughly 80% of them singletons. The specimen sequenced was peripheral blood. These TCRs come from a man between 65 and 79 years old with active or convalescent COVID-19.

This sequence joins TRBV24-1 and TRBJ2-1, with D possibly matching TRBD1 (5 bases). Germline assignment: CDR1 KGHDR and CDR2 SFDVKD. With 9 bases removed from V and 4 bases from J, the gap between germline ends came to 6 bases. The CDR3 has 11 amino acids. The CDR3 region is CATAGYNEQFF. For the CDR3, the DNA is TGTGCCACCGCAGGGTACAATGAGCAGTTCTTC.

This clone was detected only once. The V call is TRBV9, the J call TRBJ1-1; D is uncertain. The CDR3 extends over 13 amino acids. Per germline, CDR1 SGDLS and CDR2 YYNGEE. Trimming left V 4 bases short and J 1 base short, with 8 bases between. The CDR3 coding sequence is TGTGCCAGCAGCCCCCGACAGAACACTGAAGCTTTCTTT. Translating gives CASSPRQNTEAFF. Filled out from reference TRBV9 and TRBJ1-1, the complete variable domain reads DSGVTQTPKHLITATGQRVTLRCSPRSGDLSVYWYQQSLDQGLQFLIQYYNGEERAKGNILERFSAQQFPDLHSELNLSSLELGDSALYFCASSPRQNTEAFFGQGTRLTVV.

V gene TRBV15 combines with J gene TRBJ1-5; 10 bases map to TRBD1. J lost 5 bases, V lost 4 bases, and 5 bases had no gene match. This CDR3 spans 15 amino acids. Germline loops: CDR1 LNHNV, CDR2 YYDKDF (reference sequence). The CDR3 region is CATSNSGTGDQPQHF. The CDR3 nucleotides read TGTGCCACCAGCAACTCCGGGACAGGGGATCAGCCCCAGCATTTT.

The CDR3 protein is CASSELGNQPQHF. The DNA for the CDR3 is TGTGCCAGCAGTGAATTAGGCAATCAGCCCCAGCATTTT. J is TRBJ1-5 and V is TRBV6-1; no firm D call. The CDR3 is 13 amino acids. Trimming stripped 2 bases from V and 2 bases from J, with 4 bases between. CDR1 and CDR2 (germline): MNHNS, SASEGT.

This sequence joins TRBV7-8 and TRBJ2-7, with 9 positions matching TRBD1. This CDR3 spans 14 amino acids. V gave up 1 base and J gave up 6 bases; unmatched junction bases: 4. Germline V lookup: CDR1 SGHVS, CDR2 FQNEAQ. CDR3 coding DNA: TGTGCCAGCAGCTTAGGGACAGGGGTAGGCGAGCAGTACTTC. Translating it yields CASSLGTGVGEQYF. Combining the CDR3 with reference TRBV7-8 and TRBJ2-7 gives the whole variable domain GAGVSQSPRYKVAKRGQDVALRCDPISGHVSLFWYQQALGQGPEFLTYFQNEAQLDKSGLPSDRFFAERPEGSVSTLKIQRTQQEDSAVYLCASSLGTGVGEQYFGPGTRLTVT.

This chain uses TRBV24-1 with TRBJ2-5; 10 bases line up with TRBD2. The CDR3 runs 15 residues. The germline V gene encodes CDR1 KGHDR and CDR2 SFDVKD. J was trimmed by 4 bases and V by 1 base; bases with no gene match: 2. CDR3 sequence (DNA): TGTGCCACCAGTGATTTAGCGGGGGGGCCAGAGACCCAGTACTTC. It encodes CATSDLAGGPETQYF.

The chain recombines TRBV18 with TRBJ2-2; TRBD1 matches at 7 bases. CDR3 size: 14 residues. CDR1 and CDR2 (germline): KGHSH, LQKENI. The trim removed 7 bases at V and 5 bases at J, leaving 7 bases unmatched. CDR3 in DNA: TGTGCCAGCTTTCGGGACAGACAGACCGGGGAGCTGTTTTTT. It translates to CASFRDRQTGELFF. The full variable domain, in which reference TRBV18 and TRBJ2-2 provide the parts outside the CDR3, is NAGVMQNPRHLVRRRGQEARLRCSPMKGHSHVYWYRQLPEEGLKFMVYLQKENIIDESGMPKERFSAEFPKEGPSILRIQQVVRGDSAAYFCASFRDRQTGELFFGEGSRLTVL.

The V gene is TRBV2, the J gene TRBJ1-5; D ambiguous. CDR1 SNHLY and CDR2 FYNNEI come from the germline V gene. Trimming cost V 5 bases and J 6 bases, with 11 bases left between them. The CDR3 extends over 13 amino acids. The CDR3 DNA sequence: TGTGCCAGCAGTCTGGGCTTAGTTCAGCCCCAGCATTTT. Translated: CASSLGLVQPQHF.

The V and J genes are TRBV12-3 or TRBV12-4 and TRBJ1-2; 9 nucleotides match TRBD1. V lost 5 bases to trimming and J lost 5 bases; unmatched junction nucleotides: 3. This CDR3 is 13 amino acids long. CDR3 loop: CASSRTGDYGYTF. The CDR3 region has the DNA TGTGCCAGCAGTCGGACAGGGGATTATGGCTACACCTTC.

In its sample, this clone was seen once. The chain couples TRBV28 to TRBJ1-6; 7 nucleotides line up with TRBD1. Germline V gives CDR1 MDHEN, CDR2 SYDVKM. The CDR3 totals 16 residues. J lost 5 bases, V lost 2 bases, and 6 bases had no gene match. CDR3 DNA: TGTGCCAGCAGTTTAAAAGGGGGCCGAAATAATTCACCCCTCCACTTT. Its protein product is CASSLKGGRNNSPLHF.

The gene calls are TRBV15 and TRBJ2-3; D might be TRBD2 (7 bases). Germline V gene data show CDR1 as LNHNV and CDR2 as YYDKDF (reference sequence). V was shortened by 5 bases and J by 1 base, with 13 bases between the two germline ends. The CDR3 runs to 15 residues. The CDR3 here is CATSGLGGGTDTQYF. CDR3 nucleotide sequence: TGTGCCACCAGCGGCTTAGGGGGGGGCACAGATACGCAGTATTTT.

This sequence joins TRBV30 and TRBJ1-1; D gene uncertain. CDR3 size: 12 residues. From germline, CDR1 is GTSNPN and CDR2 SVGIG (reference sequence). Deletions cut 0 bases from V and 5 bases from J, with 7 bases between. The chain's CDR3 is CAWSVSRTEAFF. CDR3 DNA: TGTGCCTGGAGTGTTTCTAGGACTGAAGCTTTCTTT.

This sequence joins TRBV6-1 and TRBJ1-5, with no clear D. Per germline, CDR1 MNHNS and CDR2 SASEGT. This CDR3 comprises 16 residues. V lost 6 bases, J lost 2 bases, and 17 bases lay in between. The chain's CDR3 is CASRELQNSGNQPQHF. As DNA, the CDR3 is TGTGCCAGCAGGGAACTCCAAAACTCTGGCAATCAGCCCCAGCATTTT.

V gene TRBV7-9 combines with J gene TRBJ2-7, with 8 bases that match TRBD2. V trimming: 5 bases; J trimming: 0 bases; junction bases outside the gene matches: 6. Germline CDR1 reads SEHNR; CDR2 reads FQNEAQ (reference sequence). The CDR3 has 15 amino acids. The CDR3 protein is CASSSGGRSSYEQYF. The CDR3 DNA follows: TGTGCCAGCAGCAGTGGCGGGAGGTCCTCCTACGAGCAGTACTTC.

This sequence joins TRBV9 and TRBJ1-4, with 7 positions matching TRBD1. The CDR3 contains 15 residues. The V gene's germline CDR1 is SGDLS and CDR2 YYNGEE. The trim removed 4 bases at V and 7 bases at J, leaving 10 bases unmatched. CDR3 sequence reads: CASSSPRDSREKLFF. CDR3 coding DNA: TGTGCCAGCAGCTCTCCCCGGGACAGCCGTGAAAAACTGTTTTTT.

DNA of the CDR3: TGTGCCAGCAGTGAAGGGGGGGTTGAAGCTTTCTTT. Translation gives CASSEGGVEAFF. The rearrangement links TRBV2 to TRBJ1-1, with D perhaps matching TRBD1 (5 bases). V was shortened by 1 base and J by 7 bases, with 7 bases between the two germline ends. In germline, CDR1 is SNHLY, CDR2 FYNNEI. The CDR3 totals 12 residues.

The V and J genes are TRBV5-1 and TRBJ2-7, with D possibly matching TRBD1 (6 bases). Germline lookup yields CDR1 SGHRS and CDR2 YFSETQ. V was shortened by 3 bases and J by 0 bases, with 13 bases between the two germline ends. CDR3 size: 15 residues. CDR3 DNA: TGCGCCAGCAGCTCAGGGGCAGGAGTCTCCTACGAGCAGTACTTC. Its protein is CASSSGAGVSYEQYF.

The chain combines TRBV9 with TRBJ2-3, with 8 bases matching TRBD2. Trimming cost V 0 bases and J 2 bases; bases outside gene matches: 5. Germline V gene lookup returns CDR1 SGDLS and CDR2 YYNGEE. The CDR3 length is 16 residues. CDR3 region: CASSVGLAGPTDTQYF. CDR3 nucleotides: TGTGCCAGCAGCGTAGGATTAGCGGGACCCACAGATACGCAGTATTTT.

This clone occurred a few times. V usage is TRBV7-9 and J usage is TRBJ1-1; the D is unclear. Germline V gives CDR1 SEHNR, CDR2 FQNEAQ (reference sequence). This CDR3 region has 13 residues. Trimming left V 2 bases short and J 4 bases short, with 8 bases between. CDR3 region: CASSLILSTEAFF. The CDR3 DNA follows: TGTGCCAGCAGCTTAATCTTGTCCACTGAAGCTTTCTTT.

This chain links TRBV5-5 with TRBJ2-7, with 10 nucleotides matching TRBD1. Germline loops: CDR1 SGHKS, CDR2 YYEKEE (reference sequence). The CDR3 consists of 15 residues. With V trimmed by 3 bases and J by 1 base, 4 bases remained unmatched. The CDR3 reads CASSWGQGTSYEQYF. The CDR3 DNA sequence: TGTGCCAGCAGCTGGGGACAGGGGACATCCTACGAGCAGTACTTC. The full variable domain, its missing parts supplied by reference TRBV5-5 and TRBJ2-7, is DAGVTQSPTHLIKTRGQQVTLRCSPISGHKSVSWYQQVLGQGPQFIFQYYEKEERGRGNFPDRFSARQFPNYSSELNVNALLLGDSALYLCASSWGQGTSYEQYFGPGTRLTVT.

As to this clone: The same CDR3 is also encoded by other DNA sequences in this sample. The chain employs TRBV5-6 and TRBJ1-2; 10 bases agree with TRBD1. The V gene's germline CDR1 is SGHDT and CDR2 YYEEEE. V shed 4 bases and J 3 bases; nucleotides not matched to a gene: 0. This CDR3 has 13 amino acids. For the CDR3, the DNA is TGTGCCAGCAGCGGGACAGGGGACTATGGCTACACCTTC. Its translation is CASSGTGDYGYTF.

This chain links TRBV2 with TRBJ2-1; maybe TRBD2 (6 bases). V dropped 6 bases and J dropped 7 bases, with 16 bases sitting between them. Germline V lookup: CDR1 SNHLY, CDR2 FYNNEI. The CDR3 sequence is 14 residues long. CDR3 in amino acids: CASSDPGLRNEQFF. The CDR3 DNA reads as TGTGCCAGCAGCGATCCGGGACTCCGGAATGAGCAGTTCTTC.

The chain employs TRBV3-1 (or the pseudogene TRBV3-2) and TRBJ1-1; weak D call: TRBD1 (5 bases). From germline, CDR1 is LGHDT and CDR2 YNNKEL (reference sequence). The CDR3 is made up of 15 amino acids. The germline V and J ends were trimmed by 5 bases and 4 bases, with 17 bases remaining between them. CDR3 DNA: TGTGCCAGCAGCTCCCGTCCAGGGATCGGCACTGAAGCTTTCTTT. Its protein product is CASSSRPGIGTEAFF.

V gene TRBV2 combines with J gene TRBJ2-1; TRBD2 agrees at 8 bases. The CDR3 loop spans 15 amino acids. Germline V gene sequence: CDR1 SNHLY, CDR2 FYNNEI. The trim removed 6 bases at V and 8 bases at J, leaving 12 bases unmatched. The CDR3 coding sequence is TGTGCCAGCAGCACCAGCGGGAGAGGTTTCGATGAGCAGTTCTTC. Its translation: CASSTSGRGFDEQFF.

This clone was seen ten or more times. The V call is TRBV24-1, the J call TRBJ2-7, with 8 bases lining up with TRBD2. There are 15 residues in the CDR3. Germline CDR1 reads KGHDR; CDR2 reads SFDVKD. V dropped 4 bases and J dropped 4; count of bases not matched to a gene: 8. The CDR3 DNA reads as TGTGCCACCAGTGAGGGCGGCGCGGGAGGATACGAGCAGTACTTC. It encodes CATSEGGAGGYEQYF.